A single sample gave rise to the 7 T cell receptor beta chains below, sequenced in a study of T cells in Graves' hyperthyroidism and ophthalmopathy. Amplification of TCR beta CDR3 regions was performed using RNA transcripts as template. The primer set for the first-round RT-PCR of the TCR CDR3 was HTBI. TCRdb reprocessed the multiplex PCR reads via MiXCR and lists one record per CDR3 protein. This table holds 500,000 or so distinct CDR3 sequences, about 15% found once. The sample comprised blood. These receptors all stem from a young woman with Graves' ophthalmopathy.

The chain is built from TRBV12-5 and TRBJ2-5, with D perhaps TRBD1 (5 bases). The germline gives CDR1 LGHNT, CDR2 FRNRAP. The CDR3 consists of 18 residues. Trimming pared 0 bases from V and 5 bases from J, leaving 22 bases between. The CDR3 spells CASGLVLGQGYSRETQYF. In nucleotides, the CDR3 is TGTGCTAGTGGTTTGGTACTGGGTCAGGGTTATTCGCGGGAGACCCAGTACTTC.

There are a few counts of this clonotype. The genes are TRBV5-1 and TRBJ2-1; TRBD2 agrees at 12 bases. This CDR3 contains 16 residues. Germline assignment: CDR1 SGHRS and CDR2 YFSETQ. The ends lost 3 bases at V and 9 bases at J; junction bases unmatched: 10. The CDR3 DNA reads TGCGCCAGCAGCTCGGCTTTGACTAGCGGGAGATTTGAGCAGTTCTTC. Its protein product is CASSSALTSGRFEQFF.

This clonotype has at least ten counts. This chain connects TRBV28 to TRBJ2-3; 7 bases match TRBD1. There are 15 residues in the CDR3. Per germline, CDR1 MDHEN and CDR2 SYDVKM. Trimming cost V 3 bases and J 2 bases; bases outside gene matches: 5. The CDR3 DNA is TGTGCCAGCAGTTTTGACAGGGTGCCCACAGATACGCAGTATTTT. This codes for CASSFDRVPTDTQYF.

The gene calls are TRBV19 and TRBJ2-7; 9 nucleotides agree with TRBD1. The CDR3 covers 15 residues. The V and J ends lost 3 bases and 3 bases, in that order; junction bases with no gene match: 6. Germline V gene data show CDR1 as LNHDA and CDR2 as SQIVND (reference sequence). CDR3 nucleotides: TGTGCCAGTAGTATTGGACAGGGGTTTGTCTACGAGCAGTACTTC. Protein sequence: CASSIGQGFVYEQYF.

In this sample, this clonotype turned up many times. This rearrangement joins TRBV6-2 or TRBV6-3 to TRBJ2-5; tentatively, D is TRBD1 or TRBD2 (5 bases each). CDR3 length equals 15 residues. Germline values: CDR1 MNHEY, CDR2 SVGEGT. V gave up 2 bases and J gave up 5 bases, with 15 bases separating them. CDR3 DNA: TGTGCCAGCAGTTACGAGGGACGCTTTGGGGAGACCCAGTACTTC. Translation: CASSYEGRFGETQYF.

This clonotype appeared many times. V usage is TRBV2 and J usage is TRBJ2-7; D might be TRBD2 (6 bases). The CDR3 loop spans 14 amino acids. Between the trimmed V and J ends, which lost 7 bases and 6 bases, there was a span of 19 bases. Germline CDR1 is SNHLY and CDR2 is FYNNEI. In DNA, the CDR3 is TGTGCCAGCACAGGGACGGTACTAGCTGGCGAGCAGTACTTC. This sequence encodes CASTGTVLAGEQYF.

This clonotype was recorded at least ten times. V and J are TRBV30 and TRBJ1-5; D unclear. The CDR3 is made up of 14 amino acids. CDR1 and CDR2 (germline): GTSNPN, SVGIG (reference sequence). Between the trimmed V and J ends, which lost 2 bases and 0 bases, there was a span of 8 bases. In DNA form, the CDR3 reads TGTGCCTGGAGTATCCCTTATAGCAATCAGCCCCAGCATTTT. It encodes CAWSIPYSNQPQHF.